The rows below give T cell receptor beta chains drawn from one sample of a study of blood T cell repertoires in COVID-19. TCRdb's copy holds only in-frame clones and misses some; the assay was immunoSEQ multiplex PCR. The data contain approximately 160,000 clones, over 85% of them singletons. Sequences were obtained from peripheral blood. These receptors all come from a woman aged 55-70 years with COVID-19, enrolled during active disease. Each CDR3 is given without its conserved first and last residue. Each record gives: D gene, J gene, V gene, CDR3 protein. D genes are given only for firm matches.

d_gene: .; j_gene: TRBJ1-1; v_gene: TRBV5-1; CDR3aa: ASKGEESTEAF
d_gene: .; j_gene: TRBJ1-3; v_gene: TRBV18; CDR3aa: ASSPPGSLFSGNTIY
d_gene: .; j_gene: TRBJ1-1; v_gene: TRBV12-5; CDR3aa: ASGSPGGRNTEAF
d_gene: TRBD1; j_gene: TRBJ1-2; v_gene: TRBV18; CDR3aa: ASSPGTGGADGYT
d_gene: TRBD1; j_gene: TRBJ1-3; v_gene: TRBV3-1/TRBV3-2; CDR3aa: ASSQDLAGGGNTIY
d_gene: TRBD1; j_gene: TRBJ1-2; v_gene: TRBV9; CDR3aa: ASSVSGTEAYGYT
d_gene: .; j_gene: TRBJ1-5; v_gene: TRBV19; CDR3aa: ASSAGAAGDQPQH
d_gene: .; j_gene: TRBJ1-1; v_gene: TRBV7-3; CDR3aa: ASSLEPNTEAF
d_gene: TRBD1; j_gene: TRBJ1-2; v_gene: TRBV4-3; CDR3aa: ASSQFTGTGGYT
d_gene: .; j_gene: TRBJ1-6; v_gene: TRBV25-1; CDR3aa: ASSGLSNSPLH
d_gene: TRBD1; j_gene: TRBJ1-1; v_gene: TRBV6-2/TRBV6-3; CDR3aa: ASSQGVRYTEAF
d_gene: .; j_gene: TRBJ2-3; v_gene: TRBV12-3/TRBV12-4; CDR3aa: ASSPGLDTQY
d_gene: TRBD2; j_gene: TRBJ2-1; v_gene: TRBV5-6; CDR3aa: ASRGLAGGSYNEQF
d_gene: TRBD1; j_gene: TRBJ1-1; v_gene: TRBV7-2; CDR3aa: ASSLVGRGSYTEAF
d_gene: TRBD1; j_gene: TRBJ1-2; v_gene: TRBV5-6; CDR3aa: ASSSTGGAFAYGYT
d_gene: .; j_gene: TRBJ1-4; v_gene: TRBV5-5; CDR3aa: ASSLVGAGEKLF
d_gene: .; j_gene: TRBJ2-5; v_gene: TRBV9; CDR3aa: ASSVAGLETQY
d_gene: TRBD1; j_gene: TRBJ2-7; v_gene: TRBV19; CDR3aa: ASRGQGDSYEQY
d_gene: .; j_gene: TRBJ1-4; v_gene: TRBV5-1; CDR3aa: ASSLTGSNEKLF
d_gene: TRBD1; j_gene: TRBJ1-5; v_gene: TRBV7-9; CDR3aa: ASSPGTVSQPQH
d_gene: .; j_gene: TRBJ2-5; v_gene: TRBV5-1; CDR3aa: ASSLLAAEETQY
d_gene: .; j_gene: TRBJ2-3; v_gene: TRBV24-1; CDR3aa: ATSDAAGPADTQY